This T cell receptor beta chain originates from a study of blood T cell repertoires in COVID-19. Study as a whole: In each case, the material was cDNA or gDNA derived from T cells, B-cell-depleted T cells, or PBMCs.

In the source study's methods: Researchers report that nucleated cell counts were estimated from reference gene primer amplification. Profiling relied on immunoSEQ multiplex PCR, and the TCRdb table lists in-frame clones only, not all of them. That table gives V, J and clone size, and the DNA gave D and trimming. There are some 26,000 clones in the sample; approximately 84% occur only once, and approximately 53% lies in the top ten. The CDR3 is 16 amino acids. The V gene's germline CDR1 is KGHDR and CDR2 SFDVKD. Trimming at V came to 4 bases and at J to 4 bases, leaving 9 bases not matched to a gene.

This sequence joins TRBV24-1 and TRBJ2-3; 8 bases are a match to TRBD2. The source is a man aged 50-59 years with active or convalescent COVID-19. Input material: peripheral blood. This CDR3 reads CATSDPGTSGSDTQYF. The DNA for the CDR3 is TGTGCCACCAGTGACCCCGGGACTAGTGGATCAGATACGCAGTATTTT.